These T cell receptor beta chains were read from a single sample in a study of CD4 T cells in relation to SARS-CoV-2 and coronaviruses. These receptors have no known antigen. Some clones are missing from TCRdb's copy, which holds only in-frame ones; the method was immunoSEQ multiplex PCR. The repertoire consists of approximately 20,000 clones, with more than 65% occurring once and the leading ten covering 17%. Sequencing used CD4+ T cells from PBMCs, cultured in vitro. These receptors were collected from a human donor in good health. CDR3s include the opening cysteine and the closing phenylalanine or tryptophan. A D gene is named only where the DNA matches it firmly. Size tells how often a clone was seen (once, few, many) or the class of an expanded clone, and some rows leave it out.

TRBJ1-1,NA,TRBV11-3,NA,CASSSGRANTEAFF,TGTGCCAGCAGCTCTGGACGGGCGAACACTGAAGCTTTCTTT
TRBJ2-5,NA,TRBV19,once,CASSIGQSQETQYF,TGTGCCAGTAGTATAGGACAGAGCCAAGAGACCCAGTACTTC
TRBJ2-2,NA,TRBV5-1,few,CASSLDTGELFF,TGCGCCAGCAGCTTAGACACCGGGGAGCTGTTTTTT
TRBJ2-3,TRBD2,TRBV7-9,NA,CASSLVAGGYTQYF,TGTGCCAGCAGCTTAGTCGCGGGGGGATATACGCAGTATTTT
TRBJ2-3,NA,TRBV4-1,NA,CASSQDQRTAYTQYF,TGCGCCAGCAGCCAAGATCAGAGGACGGCTTATACGCAGTATTTT
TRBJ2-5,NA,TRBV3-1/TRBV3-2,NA,CASSQLETQYF,TGTGCCAGCAGCCAACTTGAGACCCAGTACTTC
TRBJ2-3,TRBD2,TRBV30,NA,CAWSVVLAGRDTQYF,TGTGCCTGGAGTGTCGTGCTAGCGGGGAGAGATACGCAGTATTTT
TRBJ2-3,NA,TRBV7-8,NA,CASVQGLARPDTQYF,TGTGCCAGCGTCCAAGGCCTAGCCAGGCCAGATACGCAGTATTTT
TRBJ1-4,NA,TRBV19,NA,CASSARTDSLATNEKLFF,TGTGCCAGTAGTGCACGGACGGACAGCCTTGCAACTAATGAAAAACTGTTTTTT
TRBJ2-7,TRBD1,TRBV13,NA,CASSPMGQISYEQYF,TGTGCCAGCAGCCCAATGGGACAGATCTCCTACGAGCAGTACTTC
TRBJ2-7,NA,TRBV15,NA,CATSTRVTGEQYF,TGTGCCACCAGCACTCGGGTAACCGGGGAGCAGTACTTC
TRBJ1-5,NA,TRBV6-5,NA,CASSLRASNQPQHF,TGTGCCAGCAGTCTCCGGGCAAGCAATCAGCCCCAGCATTTT
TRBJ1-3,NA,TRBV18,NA,CASSPGAVPGNTIYF,TGTGCCAGCTCACCAGGGGCGGTCCCTGGAAACACCATATATTTT
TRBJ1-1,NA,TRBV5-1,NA,CASSDLANTEAFF,TGCGCCAGCAGCGACCTTGCGAACACTGAAGCTTTCTTT
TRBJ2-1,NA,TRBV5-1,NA,CASSLMAGSSYNEQFF,TGCGCCAGCAGCTTGATGGCGGGCAGCTCCTACAATGAGCAGTTCTTC
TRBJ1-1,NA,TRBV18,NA,CASSPGPGDTEAFF,TGTGCCAGCTCCCCGGGGCCCGGGGACACTGAAGCTTTCTTT
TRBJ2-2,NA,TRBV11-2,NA,CASRASWRGGAGELFF,TGTGCCAGCAGGGCTTCTTGGCGAGGGGGAGCCGGGGAGCTGTTTTTT
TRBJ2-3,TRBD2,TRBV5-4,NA,CASSLVLAGSTDTQYF,TGTGCCAGCAGCTTGGTCCTAGCGGGTAGCACAGATACGCAGTATTTT
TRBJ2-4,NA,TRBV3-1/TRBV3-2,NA,CASSPIGVSSKNIQYF,TGTGCCAGCAGCCCTATTGGTGTTAGCTCCAAAAACATTCAGTACTTC
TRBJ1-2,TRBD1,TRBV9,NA,CASSRDSVYGYTF,TGTGCCAGCAGCCGGGACAGCGTCTATGGCTACACCTTC
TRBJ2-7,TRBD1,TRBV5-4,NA,CASSYGQAASYEQYF,TGTGCCAGCAGCTACGGACAGGCCGCCTCCTACGAGCAGTACTTC
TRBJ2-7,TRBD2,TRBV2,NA,CASRSTSGIPSYEQYF,TGTGCCAGCAGGTCGACTAGCGGGATTCCCTCCTACGAGCAGTACTTC
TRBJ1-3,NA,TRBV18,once,CASRHRAAGGNTIYF,TGTGCCAGCAGACACCGGGCCGCCGGAGGAAACACCATATATTTT
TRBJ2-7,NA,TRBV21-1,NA,CASSKQPTLPRPSSPTEKQYF,TGTGCCAGCAGCAAACAGCCCACCCTCCCTCGGCCTTCGTCCCCCACTGAAAAGCAGTACTTC
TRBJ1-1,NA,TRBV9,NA,CASSVEYRDTEAFF,TGTGCCAGCAGCGTAGAATACCGTGACACTGAAGCTTTCTTT
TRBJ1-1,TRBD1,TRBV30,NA,CAWSLGTVNTEAFF,TGTGCCTGGAGTCTCGGGACAGTGAACACTGAAGCTTTCTTT
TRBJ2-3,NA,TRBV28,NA,CASSTPAPGTDTQYF,TGTGCCAGCAGCACCCCAGCACCGGGCACAGATACGCAGTATTTT
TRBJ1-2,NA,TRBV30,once,CAWSVRSSNYGYTF,TGTGCCTGGAGTGTCAGGAGCTCTAACTATGGCTACACCTTC
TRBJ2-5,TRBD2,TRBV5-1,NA,CASSPGTRGFRETQYF,TGCGCCAGCAGTCCCGGGACTAGGGGCTTCCGAGAGACCCAGTACTTC
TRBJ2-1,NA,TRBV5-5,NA,CASSHPPPRGAYNEQFF,TGTGCCAGCAGCCATCCCCCTCCGCGGGGCGCCTACAATGAGCAGTTCTTC
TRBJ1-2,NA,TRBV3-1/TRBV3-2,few,CASSQVPPGIYGYTF,TGTGCCAGCAGCCAAGTCCCACCAGGGATCTATGGCTACACCTTC
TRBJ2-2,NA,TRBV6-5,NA,CASSPGDLEELFF,TGTGCCAGCTCCCCTGGGGATTTGGAGGAGCTGTTTTTT
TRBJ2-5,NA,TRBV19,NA,CASSIGVRETQYF,TGTGCCAGTAGTATCGGGGTTCGGGAGACCCAGTACTTC
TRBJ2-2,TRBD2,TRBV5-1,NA,CASSFLSGTRTSDGELFF,TGCGCCAGCAGCTTCCTGTCTGGTACCAGGACTAGCGACGGGGAGCTGTTTTTT
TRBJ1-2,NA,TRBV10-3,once,CAIRHTTNYGYTF,TGTGCCATCAGGCACACTACTAACTATGGCTACACCTTC
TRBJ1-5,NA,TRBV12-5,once,CASAPPRSVNQPQHF,TGTGCTAGTGCCCCTCCTAGATCTGTGAATCAGCCCCAGCATTTT
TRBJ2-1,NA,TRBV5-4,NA,CASSLPSANNEQFF,TGTGCCAGCAGCTTGCCTAGCGCCAACAATGAGCAGTTCTTC
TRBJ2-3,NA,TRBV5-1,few,CASSLGPSTDTQYF,TGCGCCAGCAGCTTGGGCCCCTCCACAGATACGCAGTATTTT
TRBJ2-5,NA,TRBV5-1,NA,CASSPGTTKGETQYF,TGCGCCAGCAGCCCTGGGACAACGAAGGGGGAGACCCAGTACTTC
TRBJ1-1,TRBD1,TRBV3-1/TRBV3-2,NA,CASAQGAPNTEAFF,TGTGCCAGCGCCCAGGGGGCTCCTAACACTGAAGCTTTCTTT
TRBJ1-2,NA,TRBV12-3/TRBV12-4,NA,CASSADMDGYTF,TGTGCCAGCAGTGCAGACATGGATGGCTACACCTTC
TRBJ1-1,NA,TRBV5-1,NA,CASSLAGVTEAFF,TGCGCCAGCAGCTTGGCCGGGGTCACTGAAGCTTTCTTT
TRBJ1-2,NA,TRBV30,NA,CACSAPSVPHTF,TGTGCCTGTTCGGCTCCTAGCGTCCCCCACACCTTC
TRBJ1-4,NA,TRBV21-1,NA,CNRFWCEKLFF,TGTAACCGGTTCTGGTGTGAAAAACTGTTTTTT
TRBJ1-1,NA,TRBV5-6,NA,CASSLWGTAMNTEAFF,TGTGCCAGCAGCCTATGGGGGACGGCTATGAACACTGAAGCTTTCTTT
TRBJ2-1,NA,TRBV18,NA,CASSLTDRRESYNEQFF,TGTGCCAGCTCACTCACGGACCGGAGGGAGTCCTACAATGAGCAGTTCTTC
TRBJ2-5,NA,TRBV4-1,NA,CASSGRAGLGLEETQYF,TGCGCCAGCAGCGGGCGGGCGGGCTTGGGTTTGGAAGAGACCCAGTACTTC
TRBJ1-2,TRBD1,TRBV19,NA,CASRIDRADYGYTF,TGTGCCAGTAGGATCGACAGGGCGGACTATGGCTACACCTTC
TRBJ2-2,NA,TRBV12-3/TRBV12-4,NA,CASGTGELFF,TGTGCCAGCGGGACCGGGGAGCTGTTTTTT
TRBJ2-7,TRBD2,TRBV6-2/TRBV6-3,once,CASSYGLWREGSYEQYF,TGTGCCAGCAGTTACGGGTTATGGCGGGAGGGGTCCTACGAGCAGTACTTC
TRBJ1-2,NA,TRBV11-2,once,CASSLRQAAFYGYTF,TGTGCCAGCAGCTTACGGCAGGCTGCCTTCTATGGCTACACCTTC
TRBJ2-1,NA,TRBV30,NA,CACQSSYNEQFF,TGTGCCTGCCAAAGCTCCTACAATGAGCAGTTCTTC
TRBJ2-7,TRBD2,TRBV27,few,CASGIAGTYEQYF,TGTGCCAGCGGCATAGCGGGAACCTACGAGCAGTACTTC
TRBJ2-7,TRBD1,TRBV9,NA,CASSPRTGGVNEQYF,TGTGCCAGCAGCCCCCGGACAGGGGGCGTCAACGAGCAGTACTTC